Listed below are T cell receptor beta chains from one sample, sequenced in a study of shared clonotypes between healthy human individuals. The assay was immunoSEQ multiplex PCR, and TCRdb's table has in-frame clones only and misses some. This sample yields around 1 million clones, of which roughly 72% are seen a single time; over 1.3% belongs to the top ten. Sequenced material: memory CD4+ T cells sorted from blood. These receptors all stem from a man aged 18-30 years in good health. Both conserved end residues are part of each CDR3. The D gene is left open where the match is weak. Expanded clones get a size class; other rows say once, few or many, or leave the size out.

TGTGCCATCACGGGGGGAGACTACGAGCAGTACTTC	CAITGGDYEQYF	TRBD2	.	TRBV10-3	TRBJ2-7
TGTGCCTGGAGGTCGGGGGATGGTGGCTACACCTTC	CAWRSGDGGYTF	.	.	TRBV30	TRBJ1-2
TGTGCCTGGGACCCTACAGGGGGCGCGAGGGCAGATACGCAGTATTTT	CAWDPTGGARADTQYF	TRBD1	.	TRBV30	TRBJ2-3
TGTGCCAGCAGTTTAATCGGTAATGAGCAGTTCTTC	CASSLIGNEQFF	.	.	TRBV28	TRBJ2-1
TGTGCCACAGAAGGGACGGGCTATGGCTACACCTTC	CATEGTGYGYTF	.	many	TRBV10-3	TRBJ1-2
TGCGCCAGCAGCCAAGAAGTCGTCGGCAACTATGGCTACACCTTC	CASSQEVVGNYGYTF	.	few	TRBV4-1	TRBJ1-2
TGTGCCAGCAGCTTGTCCCCGACAGGGGGCCAAGAGACCCAGTACTTC	CASSLSPTGGQETQYF	TRBD1	.	TRBV5-5	TRBJ2-5
TGTGCCAGCAGTTACGTTGGTAGCGGAAAAAACATTCAGTACTTC	CASSYVGSGKNIQYF	.	.	TRBV6-6	TRBJ2-4
TGTGCCAGCAGGGACCCCCAAGAGACCCAGTACTTC	CASRDPQETQYF	.	.	TRBV7-9	TRBJ2-5
TGTGCCAGCAGGTCCCTGATTAGCGGGAGGTTTTCCTACAATGAGCAGTTCTTC	CASRSLISGRFSYNEQFF	TRBD2	.	TRBV27	TRBJ2-1
TGTGCCAGCAGCTTGGGGGTAGGGCCCGTGGCCAAAAACATTCAGTACTTC	CASSLGVGPVAKNIQYF	.	.	TRBV5-6	TRBJ2-4
TGTGCCAGCAGCGTAGGTACAGAAATGAACACTGAAGCTTTCTTT	CASSVGTEMNTEAFF	.	.	TRBV9	TRBJ1-1
TGTGCAATCAGCTTCGGAGATACGCAGTATTTT	CAISFGDTQYF	.	.	TRBV6-1	TRBJ2-3
TGTGCCATCAGTGAGACGGATTTGGATACGCAGTATTTT	CAISETDLDTQYF	.	.	TRBV10-3	TRBJ2-3
TGCAGCGTTGAGCGACAGGGGGCCACCTACGAGCAGTACTTC	CSVERQGATYEQYF	TRBD1	.	TRBV29-1	TRBJ2-7
TGTGCCTGGAGTCCCGATAGCGACAATGGCTACACCTTC	CAWSPDSDNGYTF	.	.	TRBV30	TRBJ1-2
TGCGCCAGCAGCCAGCGGGGGGCTGGTGATCAGCCCCAGCATTTT	CASSQRGAGDQPQHF	.	once	TRBV4-1	TRBJ1-5
TGTGCCAGCAGTTCGGGCCGGGGGCCCGCTGAAGCTTTCTTT	CASSSGRGPAEAFF	.	.	TRBV6-5	TRBJ1-1
TGCGCCAGCAGTGAGGCCGGGACAGGGGGCGCGCACATTCAGTACTTC	CASSEAGTGGAHIQYF	TRBD1	.	TRBV10-1	TRBJ2-4
TGTGCCAGCAGTGAAACTAGGCATGAGCAGTTCTTC	CASSETRHEQFF	.	.	TRBV2	TRBJ2-1
TGTGCCAGCAGCTTAACGCCGTCAGATACGCAGTATTTT	CASSLTPSDTQYF	.	.	TRBV7-3	TRBJ2-3
TGCGCCAGCAGCCAAGATGAGGCGGATGAAGCTTTCTTT	CASSQDEADEAFF	.	.	TRBV4-1	TRBJ1-1
TGTGCCAGCAGCCCCAGACAGAGTAAGATGAACACTGAAGCTTTCTTT	CASSPRQSKMNTEAFF	.	.	TRBV25-1	TRBJ1-1